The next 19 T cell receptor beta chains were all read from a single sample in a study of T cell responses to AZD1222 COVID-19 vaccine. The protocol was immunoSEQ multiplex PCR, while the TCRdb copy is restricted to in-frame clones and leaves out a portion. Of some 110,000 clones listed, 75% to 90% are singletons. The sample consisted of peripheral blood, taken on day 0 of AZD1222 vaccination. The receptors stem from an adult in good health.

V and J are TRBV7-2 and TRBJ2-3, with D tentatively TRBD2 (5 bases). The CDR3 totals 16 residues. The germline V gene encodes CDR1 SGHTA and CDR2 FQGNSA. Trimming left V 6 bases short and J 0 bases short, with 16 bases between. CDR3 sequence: CASRPPGSASTDTQYF. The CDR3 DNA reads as TGTGCCAGCAGGCCCCCGGGGTCGGCGAGCACAGATACGCAGTATTTT.

CDR3 bases: TGTGCCAGCAGCCAAGCGGGCACTGAAGCTTTCTTT. Its protein is CASSQAGTEAFF. The chain couples TRBV4-2 to TRBJ1-1; no definite D call. The length of the CDR3 is 12 residues. The V and J ends lost 1 base and 4 bases respectively, with 4 bases between them. Germline CDR1 reads LGHNA; CDR2 reads YNFKEQ.

The CDR3 reads CASSVNQGATNEKLFF. The CDR3 DNA follows: TGCGCCAGCAGCGTGAACCAGGGTGCAACTAATGAAAAACTGTTTTTT. The chain uses TRBV4-1 and TRBJ1-4, with D perhaps matching TRBD1 (5 bases). V dropped 5 bases and J dropped 0 bases, with 13 bases sitting between them. Germline values: CDR1 MGHRA, CDR2 YSYEKL. CDR3 size: 16 residues.

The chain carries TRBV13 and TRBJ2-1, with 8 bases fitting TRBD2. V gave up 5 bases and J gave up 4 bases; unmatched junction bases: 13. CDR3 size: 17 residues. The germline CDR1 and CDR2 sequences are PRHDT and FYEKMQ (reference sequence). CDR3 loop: CASSRERGSSDYNEQFF. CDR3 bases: TGTGCCAGCAGCAGAGAGCGGGGGTCTTCAGATTACAATGAGCAGTTCTTC.

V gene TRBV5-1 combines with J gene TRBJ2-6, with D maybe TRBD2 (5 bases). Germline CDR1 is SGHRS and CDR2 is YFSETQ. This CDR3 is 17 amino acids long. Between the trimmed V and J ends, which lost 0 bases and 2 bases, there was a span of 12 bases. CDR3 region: CASSLVGSGAGANVLTF. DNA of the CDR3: TGCGCCAGCAGCTTGGTGGGGAGTGGCGCTGGGGCCAACGTCCTGACTTTC.

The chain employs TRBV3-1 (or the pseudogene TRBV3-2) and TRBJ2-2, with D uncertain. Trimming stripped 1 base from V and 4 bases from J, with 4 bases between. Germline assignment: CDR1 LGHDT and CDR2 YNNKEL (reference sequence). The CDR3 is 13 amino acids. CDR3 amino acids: CASSQAATGELFF. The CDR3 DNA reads TGTGCCAGCAGCCAAGCGGCCACCGGGGAGCTGTTTTTT.

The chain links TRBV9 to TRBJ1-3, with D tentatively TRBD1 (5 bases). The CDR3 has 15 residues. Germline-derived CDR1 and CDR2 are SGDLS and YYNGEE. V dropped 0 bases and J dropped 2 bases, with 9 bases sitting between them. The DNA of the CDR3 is TGTGCCAGCAGCGTAGCTGGGGGAGCTGGAAACACCATATATTTT. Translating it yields CASSVAGGAGNTIYF.

This CDR3 reads CASRRGGASTDTQYF. CDR3 in DNA: TGTGCCAGCAGGCGAGGGGGCGCGAGCACAGATACGCAGTATTTT. The chain carries TRBV7-9 and TRBJ2-3; 7 bases agree with TRBD1. V was clipped by 6 bases and J by 0 bases; unmatched bases: 6. The CDR3 is 15 amino acids. Germline lookup yields CDR1 SEHNR and CDR2 FQNEAQ (reference sequence).

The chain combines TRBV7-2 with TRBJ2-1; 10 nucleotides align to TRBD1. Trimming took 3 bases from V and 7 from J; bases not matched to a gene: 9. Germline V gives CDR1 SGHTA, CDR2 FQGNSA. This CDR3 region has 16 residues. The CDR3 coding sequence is TGTGCCAGCAGCTTGCTCCGGGACAGGGGTTATAATGAGCAGTTCTTC. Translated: CASSLLRDRGYNEQFF.

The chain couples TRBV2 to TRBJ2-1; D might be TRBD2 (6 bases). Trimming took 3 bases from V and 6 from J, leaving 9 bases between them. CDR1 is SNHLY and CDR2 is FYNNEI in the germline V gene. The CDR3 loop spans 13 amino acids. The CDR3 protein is CASSEQGLNEQFF. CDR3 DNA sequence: TGTGCCAGCAGTGAGCAGGGACTCAATGAGCAGTTCTTC. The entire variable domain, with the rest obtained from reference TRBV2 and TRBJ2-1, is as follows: EPEVTQTPSHQVTQMGQEVILRCVPISNHLYFYWYRQILGQKVEFLVSFYNNEISEKSEIFDDQFSVERPDGSNFTLKIRSTKLEDSAMYFCASSEQGLNEQFFGPGTRLTVL.

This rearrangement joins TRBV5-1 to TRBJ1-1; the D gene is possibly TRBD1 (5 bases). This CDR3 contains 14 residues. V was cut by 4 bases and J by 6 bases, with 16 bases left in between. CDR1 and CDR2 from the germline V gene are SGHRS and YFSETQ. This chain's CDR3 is CASSLGQGDAEAFF. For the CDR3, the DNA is TGCGCCAGCAGCCTAGGTCAGGGAGACGCTGAAGCTTTCTTT.

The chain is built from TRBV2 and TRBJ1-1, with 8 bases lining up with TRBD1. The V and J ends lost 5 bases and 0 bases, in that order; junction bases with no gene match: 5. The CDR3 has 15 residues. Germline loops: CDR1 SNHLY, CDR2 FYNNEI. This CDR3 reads CASSSQGAVNTEAFF. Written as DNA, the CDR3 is TGTGCCAGCAGTTCGCAGGGGGCCGTGAACACTGAAGCTTTCTTT.

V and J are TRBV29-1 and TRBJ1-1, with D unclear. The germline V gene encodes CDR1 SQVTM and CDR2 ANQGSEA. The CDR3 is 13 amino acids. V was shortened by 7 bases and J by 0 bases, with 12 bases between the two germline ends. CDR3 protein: CSGLTDLNTEAFF. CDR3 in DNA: TGCAGCGGCCTAACAGACTTGAACACTGAAGCTTTCTTT.

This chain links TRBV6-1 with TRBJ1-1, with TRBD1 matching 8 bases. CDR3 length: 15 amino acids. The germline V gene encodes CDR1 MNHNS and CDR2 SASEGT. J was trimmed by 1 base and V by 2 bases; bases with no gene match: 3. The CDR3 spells CASSERQGRNTEAFF. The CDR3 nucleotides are TGTGCCAGCAGTGAAAGACAGGGGAGGAACACTGAAGCTTTCTTT.

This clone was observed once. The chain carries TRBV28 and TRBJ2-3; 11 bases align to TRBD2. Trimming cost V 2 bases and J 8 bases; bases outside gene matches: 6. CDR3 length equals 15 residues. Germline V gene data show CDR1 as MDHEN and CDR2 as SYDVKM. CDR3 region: CASSLLAGGQGTQYF. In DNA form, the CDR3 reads TGTGCCAGCAGTTTACTAGCGGGGGGACAGGGTACGCAGTATTTT.

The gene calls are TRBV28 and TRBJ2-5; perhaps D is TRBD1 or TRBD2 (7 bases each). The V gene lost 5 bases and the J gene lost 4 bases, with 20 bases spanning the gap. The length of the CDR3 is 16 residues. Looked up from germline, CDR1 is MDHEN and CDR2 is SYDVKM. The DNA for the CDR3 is TGTGCCAGCAGTCCCAGGGGGGGCGCTGGAGGAGAGACCCAGTACTTC. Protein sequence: CASSPRGGAGGETQYF.

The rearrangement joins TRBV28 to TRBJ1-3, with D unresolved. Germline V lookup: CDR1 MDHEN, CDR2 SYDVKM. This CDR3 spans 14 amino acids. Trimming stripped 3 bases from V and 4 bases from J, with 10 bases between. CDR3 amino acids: CASSLAGNGNTIYF. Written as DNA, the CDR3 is TGTGCCAGCAGTTTGGCGGGGAACGGAAACACCATATATTTT. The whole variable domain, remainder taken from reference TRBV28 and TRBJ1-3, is DVKVTQSSRYLVKRTGEKVFLECVQDMDHENMFWYRQDPGLGLRLIYFSYDVKMKEKGDIPEGYSVSREKKERFSLILESASTNQTSMYLCASSLAGNGNTIYFGEGSWLTVV.

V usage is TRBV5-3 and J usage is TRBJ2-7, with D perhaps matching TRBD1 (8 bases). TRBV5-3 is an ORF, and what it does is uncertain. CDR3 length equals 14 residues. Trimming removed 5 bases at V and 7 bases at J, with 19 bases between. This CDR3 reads CARRGRGQEREQYF. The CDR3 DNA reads TGTGCCAGAAGGGGGAGGGGACAGGAGAGAGAGCAGTACTTC.

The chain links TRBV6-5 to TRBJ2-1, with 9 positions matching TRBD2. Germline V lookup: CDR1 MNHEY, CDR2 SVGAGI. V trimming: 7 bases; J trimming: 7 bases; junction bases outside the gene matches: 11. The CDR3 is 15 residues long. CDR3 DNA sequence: TGTGCCAGCAATCTGCGCGGGAGGGCCGGTAATGAGCAGTTCTTC. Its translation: CASNLRGRAGNEQFF.